This record covers a single T cell receptor beta chain. Its antigen remains unknown. This sample is drawn from a study of OX40 agonist ivuxolimab in advanced cancers. Whole-study context: Patients received the agonistic anti-OX40 (CD134) antibody ivuxolimab. 40% to 50% of patients had received prior checkpoint inhibitor therapy. General study points: The work left the antigen specificity of expanded peripheral T cells undetermined.

The table came from immunoSEQ multiplex PCR; TCRdb's copy has only in-frame clones and leaves some out. Among roughly 92,000 clones listed, roughly nine tenths were seen once. The V and J ends lost 5 bases and 1 base respectively, with 10 bases between them. The CDR3 is made up of 15 amino acids. CDR1 and CDR2 (germline): SGHTS, YDEGEE. This TCR came from an adult with an advanced solid tumor such as melanoma, head and neck, liver or kidney cancer. V gene TRBV5-8 combines with J gene TRBJ2-6; a weak D match, TRBD2 (5 bases). This specimen was CD4+ or CD8+ T cells sorted from blood, taken in a trial of the OX40 agonist ivuxolimab. CDR3 sequence (DNA): TGTGCCAGCAGAACCGGGGTTTCTGGGGCCAACGTCCTGACTTTC. Encoded protein: CASRTGVSGANVLTF.